This TCR beta chain is drawn from a study of tumor-infiltrating lymphocytes in localized non-small cell lung cancer. Data came from immunoSEQ multiplex PCR; TCRdb stores just in-frame clones and leaves some out. The repertoire consists of 13,000 or so clones, with around four fifths occurring once and the leading ten covering approximately 14%. CDR3 length equals 14 residues. The germline V gene has CDR1 GTSNPN and CDR2 SVGIG (reference sequence). Losses at the gene ends were 1 base for V and 1 base for J; bases not matched to a gene: 3. Material for sequencing was uninvolved lung tissue not adjacent to the tumor. The sequence came from a human donor with non-small cell lung cancer. The gene calls are TRBV30 and TRBJ1-2; 7 bases line up with TRBD1. In nucleotides, the CDR3 is TGTGCCTGGAGTGACAGGGGTCATAACTATGGCTACACCTTC. Translation gives CAWSDRGHNYGYTF.